This TCR beta chain stems from a study of cytomegalovirus exposure and HLA in healthy donors. General observations from the study: Cytomegalovirus-associated TCR beta chains were listed, numbering 164. Using a false discovery rate of 0.05, a later analysis showed that 15,000 to 20,000 TCR beta sequences were associated with HLA alleles. Presence/absence analyses assumed roughly uniform sequencing depth across donors, which may not hold. Researchers reportedly found TCR beta sequences accurately predicted most subjects' HLA-A and HLA-B alleles.

This CDR3 contains 14 residues. After removal of 4 bases from V and 5 bases from J, the junction contained 8 bases not matched to a gene. The germline CDR1 and CDR2 sequences are SGHNT and YYREEE (reference sequence). Worth noting for this clone: As yet, its antigen is unknown.

Use of 60 Vbeta and 13 Jbeta primers characterized the PCR. Repertoires were generated with immunoSEQ multiplex PCR, while TCRdb's copy carries only in-frame clones and drops some. Of about 200,000 clones in the sample, roughly 80% were seen once. This TCR was sampled from a man in his forties or fifties in good health and CMV-seropositive. The chain links TRBV5-4 to TRBJ1-2; TRBD1 matches at 7 bases. Sequenced sample: PBMCs. This chain's CDR3 is CASSPPGTAYGYTF. The CDR3 DNA reads TGTGCCAGCAGCCCCCCCGGGACAGCATATGGCTACACCTTC.